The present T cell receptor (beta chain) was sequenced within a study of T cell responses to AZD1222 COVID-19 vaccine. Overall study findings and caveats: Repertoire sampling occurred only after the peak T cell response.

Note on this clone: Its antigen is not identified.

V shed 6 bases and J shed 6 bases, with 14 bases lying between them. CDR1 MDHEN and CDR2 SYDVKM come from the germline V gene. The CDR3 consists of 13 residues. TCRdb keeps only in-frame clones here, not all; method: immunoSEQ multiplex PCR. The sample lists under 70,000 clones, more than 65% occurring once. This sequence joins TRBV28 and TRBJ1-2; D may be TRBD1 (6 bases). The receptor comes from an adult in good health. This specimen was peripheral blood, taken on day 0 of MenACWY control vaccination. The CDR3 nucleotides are TGTGCCAGCAGGGAACAGGGTTTAGATGGCTACACCTTC. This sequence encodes CASREQGLDGYTF.